The sequence of this T cell receptor (beta chain) was determined in a study of T cells expressing NK-cell markers. Study-wide results and caveats: What remained unclear was the HCMV specificity of expanded NKG2C+ T cell clones.

The CDR3 spans 17 residues. CDR1 and CDR2 (germline): SGHAT, FQNNGV. On this clonotype: The antigen is undetermined.

TCRdb reprocessed the 5' RACE reads and keeps a single row for each CDR3 protein, giving no DNA. This sample carries about 550,000 distinct CDR3 sequences, with 3% to 4.5% going to the ten biggest clones. The J gene is TRBJ1-2, the V gene TRBV11-2; TCRdb names TRBD1, which stays unverified in the absence of DNA. The source of this sequence is a man aged 18 to 35 in good health. Sequencing was carried out using blood T cells: a sorted CD56 or NKG2C T cell subset, CD4+ or CD8+ T cells, or bulk PBMC T cells (not recorded which). This CDR3 is CASSLVHWGRLGDGYTF.